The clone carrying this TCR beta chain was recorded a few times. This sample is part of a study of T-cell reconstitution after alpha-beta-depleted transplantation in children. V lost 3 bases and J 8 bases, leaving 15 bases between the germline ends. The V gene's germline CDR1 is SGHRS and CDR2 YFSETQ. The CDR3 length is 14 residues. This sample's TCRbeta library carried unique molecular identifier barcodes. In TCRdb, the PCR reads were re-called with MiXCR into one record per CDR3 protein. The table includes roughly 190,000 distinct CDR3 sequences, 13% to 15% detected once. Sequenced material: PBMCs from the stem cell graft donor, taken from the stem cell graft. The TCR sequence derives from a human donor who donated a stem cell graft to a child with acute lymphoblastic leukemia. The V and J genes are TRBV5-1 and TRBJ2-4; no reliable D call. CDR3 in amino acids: CASSSRRESDIQYF. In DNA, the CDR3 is TGCGCCAGCAGCTCTCGGCGCGAATCAGACATTCAGTACTTC.